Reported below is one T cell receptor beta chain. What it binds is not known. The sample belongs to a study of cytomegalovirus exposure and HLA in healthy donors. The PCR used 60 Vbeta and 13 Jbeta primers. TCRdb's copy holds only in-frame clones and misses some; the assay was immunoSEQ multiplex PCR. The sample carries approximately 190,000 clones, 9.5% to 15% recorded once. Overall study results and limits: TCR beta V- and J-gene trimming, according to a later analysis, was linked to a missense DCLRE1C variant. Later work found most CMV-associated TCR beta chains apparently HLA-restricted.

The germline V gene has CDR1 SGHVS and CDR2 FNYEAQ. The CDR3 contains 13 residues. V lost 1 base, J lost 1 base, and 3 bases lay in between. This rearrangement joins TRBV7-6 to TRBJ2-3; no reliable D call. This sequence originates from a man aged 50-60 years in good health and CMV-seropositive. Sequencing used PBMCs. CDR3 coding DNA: TGTGCCAGCAGCTTAGTAGGCACAGATACGCAGTATTTT. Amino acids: CASSLVGTDTQYF.